This TCR beta chain derives from a study of cytomegalovirus exposure and HLA in healthy donors. At the level of the study: A prior study identified roughly 110 million unique TCR beta sequences from 180 million or so T cells. Study-wide results and limits: In vitro work confirmed that a few CMV-associated chains recognize CMV antigens.

PCR primers comprised 60 Vbeta and 13 Jbeta primers. Repertoires were generated with immunoSEQ multiplex PCR, while TCRdb's copy carries only in-frame clones and drops some. The sample yields around 130,000 clones, about 79% seen once. V lost 2 bases to trimming and J lost 6 bases, with 14 bases between them. Germline assignment: CDR1 SGHTA and CDR2 FQGNSA. This CDR3 comprises 15 residues. Concerning this clone: No antigen is known for it.

This sequence was found in a woman aged 18-35 years in good health and CMV-seropositive. The chain recombines TRBV7-2 with TRBJ2-1; perhaps TRBD2 as D (7 bases). The sample comprised PBMCs. The CDR3 nucleotides read TGTGCCAGCAGCTTACTAATCGCGGGGGCCAATGAGCAGTTCTTC. Protein: CASSLLIAGANEQFF.